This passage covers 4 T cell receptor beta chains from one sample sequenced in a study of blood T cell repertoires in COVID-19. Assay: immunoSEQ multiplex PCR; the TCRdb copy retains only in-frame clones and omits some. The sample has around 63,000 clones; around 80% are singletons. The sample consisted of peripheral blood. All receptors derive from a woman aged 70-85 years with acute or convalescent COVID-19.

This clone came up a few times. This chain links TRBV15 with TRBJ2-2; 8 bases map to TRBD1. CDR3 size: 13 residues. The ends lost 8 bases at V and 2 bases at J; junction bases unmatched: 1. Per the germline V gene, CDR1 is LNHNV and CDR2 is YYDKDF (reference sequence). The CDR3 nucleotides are TGTGCCACCGACAGGGGCAACACCGGGGAGCTGTTTTTT. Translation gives CATDRGNTGELFF.

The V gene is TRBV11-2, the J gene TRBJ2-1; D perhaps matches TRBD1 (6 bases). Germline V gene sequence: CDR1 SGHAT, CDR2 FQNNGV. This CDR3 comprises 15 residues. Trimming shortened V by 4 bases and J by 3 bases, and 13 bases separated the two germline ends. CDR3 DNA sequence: TGTGCCAGCAGCTCCCGACAGGATCTCTACAATGAGCAGTTCTTC. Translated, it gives CASSSRQDLYNEQFF.

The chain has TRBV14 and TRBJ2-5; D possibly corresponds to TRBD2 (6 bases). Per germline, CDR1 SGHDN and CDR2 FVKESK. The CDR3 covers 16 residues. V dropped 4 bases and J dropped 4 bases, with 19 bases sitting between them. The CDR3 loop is CASSPPRWGGRETQYF. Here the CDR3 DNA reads TGTGCCAGCAGCCCCCCAAGGTGGGGAGGACGAGAGACCCAGTACTTC.

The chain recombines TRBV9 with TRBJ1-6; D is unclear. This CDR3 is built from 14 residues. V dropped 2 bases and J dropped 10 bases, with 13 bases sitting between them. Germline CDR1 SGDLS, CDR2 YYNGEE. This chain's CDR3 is CASSVAGLGSPLHF. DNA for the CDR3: TGTGCCAGCAGCGTCGCGGGTCTAGGGTCACCCCTCCACTTT.